The clone carrying this T cell receptor beta chain was counted between two and nine times. The antigen is not known. From 5'RACE with constant-segment primers came TCR alpha and TCR beta cDNA libraries that carried sample barcodes and UMIs. Via MiXCR, TCRdb re-called the 5' RACE reads, giving one row per CDR3 protein. This sample has under 450,000 distinct CDR3 sequences; 20% to 25% occur once, and the top ten carry around 20%. The data belong to a study of T-cell memory formation after mild COVID-19. The study, taken as a whole, reports: The main location of contracting CD4+ clones was CM and EM, and that of contracting CD8+ clones was EMRA. Pre-infection memory harbored some responding clones, suggesting cross-reactive memory joined.

Germline assignment: CDR1 MNHEY and CDR2 SVGAGI. Trimming shortened V by 2 bases and J by 5 bases, and 9 bases separated the two germline ends. The CDR3 is made up of 13 amino acids. Specimen: PBMCs or a T cell subset sorted from them (not recorded which). The J gene is TRBJ1-1, the V gene TRBV6-5; D remains ambiguous. The clonotype originates from a man aged 18 to 30 who had mild COVID-19 (a few samples of this study predate the infection). Cell type and time point are not known. The CDR3 nucleotides are TGTGCCAGCAGTTACGGGAGGAAGACTGAAGCTTTCTTT. It yields the protein CASSYGRKTEAFF.